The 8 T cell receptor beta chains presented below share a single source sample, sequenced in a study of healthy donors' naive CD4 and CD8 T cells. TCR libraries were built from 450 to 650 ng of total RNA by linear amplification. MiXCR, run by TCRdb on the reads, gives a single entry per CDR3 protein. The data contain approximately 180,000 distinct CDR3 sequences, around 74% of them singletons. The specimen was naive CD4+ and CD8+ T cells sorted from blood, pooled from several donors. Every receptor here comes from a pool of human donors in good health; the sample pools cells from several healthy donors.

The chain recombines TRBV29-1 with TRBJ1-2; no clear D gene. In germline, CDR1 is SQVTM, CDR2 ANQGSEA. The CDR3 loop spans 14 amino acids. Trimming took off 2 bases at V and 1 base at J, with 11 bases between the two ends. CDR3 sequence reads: CSVESARNNYGYTF. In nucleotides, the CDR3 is TGCAGCGTTGAATCGGCCAGAAATAACTATGGCTACACCTTC.

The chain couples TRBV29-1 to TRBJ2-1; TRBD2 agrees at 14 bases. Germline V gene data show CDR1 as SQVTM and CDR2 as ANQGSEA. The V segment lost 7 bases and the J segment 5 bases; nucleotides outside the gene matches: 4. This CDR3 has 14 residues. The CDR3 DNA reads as TGCAGCGCCCGGACTAGCGGGAGGAACAATGAGCAGTTCTTC. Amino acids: CSARTSGRNNEQFF.

The CDR3 loop is CSVEAPSVRETQYF. The CDR3 DNA reads as TGCAGCGTTGAGGCCCCTAGCGTGAGAGAGACCCAGTACTTC. The rearrangement links TRBV29-1 to TRBJ2-5; D may be TRBD2 (6 bases). The V gene's germline CDR1 is SQVTM and CDR2 ANQGSEA. V was shortened by 3 bases and J by 4 bases, with 15 bases between the two germline ends. This CDR3 is built from 14 residues.

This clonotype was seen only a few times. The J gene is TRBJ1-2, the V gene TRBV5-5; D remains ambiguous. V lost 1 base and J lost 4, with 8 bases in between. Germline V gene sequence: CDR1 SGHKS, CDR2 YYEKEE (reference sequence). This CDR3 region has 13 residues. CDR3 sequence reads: CASSLTPVYGYTF. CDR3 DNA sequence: TGTGCCAGCAGCTTGACGCCAGTCTATGGCTACACCTTC.

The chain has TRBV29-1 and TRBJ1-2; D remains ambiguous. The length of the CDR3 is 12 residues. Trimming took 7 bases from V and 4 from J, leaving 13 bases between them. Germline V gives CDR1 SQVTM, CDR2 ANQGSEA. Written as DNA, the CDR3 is TGCAGCGCCTCGGAGGGAGGCTATGGCTACACCTTC. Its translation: CSASEGGYGYTF.

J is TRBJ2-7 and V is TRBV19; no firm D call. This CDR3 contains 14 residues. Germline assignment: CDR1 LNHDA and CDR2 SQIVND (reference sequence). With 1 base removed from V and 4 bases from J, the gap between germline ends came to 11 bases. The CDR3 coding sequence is TGTGCCAGTAGTATAGCAGACGCGGCGTACGAGCAGTACTTC. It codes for CASSIADAAYEQYF.

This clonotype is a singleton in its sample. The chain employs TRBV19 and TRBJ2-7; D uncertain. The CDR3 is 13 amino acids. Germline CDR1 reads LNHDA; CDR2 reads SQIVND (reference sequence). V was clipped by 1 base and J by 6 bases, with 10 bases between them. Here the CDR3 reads CASSIGPVSEQYF. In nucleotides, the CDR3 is TGTGCCAGTAGTATAGGACCGGTGAGCGAGCAGTACTTC. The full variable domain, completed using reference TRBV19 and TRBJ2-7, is DGGITQSPKYLFRKEGQNVTLSCEQNLNHDAMYWYRQDPGQGLRLIYYSQIVNDFQKGDIAEGYSVSREKKESFPLTVTSAQKNPTAFYLCASSIGPVSEQYFGPGTRLTVT.

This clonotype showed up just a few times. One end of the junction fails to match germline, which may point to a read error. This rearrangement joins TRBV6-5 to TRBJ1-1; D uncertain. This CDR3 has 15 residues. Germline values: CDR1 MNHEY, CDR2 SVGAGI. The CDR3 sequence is CASSYSGGMNTEAFF. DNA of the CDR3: TGTGCCAGCAGTTACTCGGGCGGCATGAACACTGAGGCTTTCTTT.